This T cell receptor (beta chain) was recorded in a study of breast tumors, draining lymph nodes, adjacent tissues (dated by TCRdb to 2016 to 2018). Regarding the research as a whole: Breast cancer patients provided tumor, adjacent nontumor tissue and axillary lymph nodes, and the study compared the TCR beta repertoires across these three sources. The study was designed to assess the relationships and possible T-cell exchange between tumor, surrounding tissue and draining lymph node repertoires in human breast cancer.

This clonotype was detected only a few times. Its antigen is not yet known. Just one base apart from a much larger clone, this may be a read error. The lymph node samples were taken from the axillary draining lymph nodes of breast cancer patients. Study-wide conclusions, independent of this receptor: The data were considered consistent with the idea that most tumor T cells come from the lymph node and then expand in tumor tissue. Rather than being directly demonstrated, the conclusion that tumor T cells originate in lymph nodes was presented as consistent with a hypothesis. Tumor T-cell repertoires showed less diversity than lymph node repertoires and more diversity than nontumor tissue repertoires, and tumor T-cell repertoires showed preferential V and J gene usage. In luminal-like breast cancer, tumor and nontumor tissue repertoires resembled each other significantly more than in basal-like breast cancer.

CDR1 SGHTA and CDR2 FQGNSA are derived from the germline V gene. Its CDR3 holds 11 amino acids, cysteine through phenylalanine. Here the CDR3 DNA is all that survives: 33 bases in frame from base 1. The instrument given in TCRdb is Illumina HiSeq 2000. TCR beta chain libraries were generated through multiplex PCR amplification. High-throughput sequencing was used to analyze the amplified TCR beta chain products. In TCRdb, the public reads were trimmed at Q25 with fastp and aligned with MiXCR, with productive beta chains retained. Each entry is one CDR3 protein sequence, shown with its most common DNA and genes. The table for this sample lists approximately 88,000 distinct CDR3 sequences; around 29% of them were counted only once. Of the sample, about 8% is held by the ten largest clones.

The sequenced material came from axillary lymph node tissue. The sequence came from a female donor with breast cancer. Some clones in this sample may be carry-over from other donors' samples. Here the chain combines TRBV7-2 and TRBJ2-5; the D gene identity is not certain. The encoded CDR3 is CAGSVKETQYF. The bases read TGTGCCGGCAGCGTTAAAGAGACCCAGTACTTC.